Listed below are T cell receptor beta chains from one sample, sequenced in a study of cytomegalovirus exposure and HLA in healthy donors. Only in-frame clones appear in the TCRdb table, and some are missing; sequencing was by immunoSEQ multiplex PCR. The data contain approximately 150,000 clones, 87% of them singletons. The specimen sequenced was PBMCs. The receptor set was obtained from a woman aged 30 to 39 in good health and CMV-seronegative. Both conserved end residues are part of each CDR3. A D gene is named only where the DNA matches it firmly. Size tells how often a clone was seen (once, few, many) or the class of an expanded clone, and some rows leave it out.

CASSLGRQGGPEAFF | TGTGCCAGCAGCTTAGGGAGACAGGGCGGCCCTGAAGCTTTCTTT | TRBV11-2 | . | TRBJ1-1 | 15 | TRBD1
CASSASGVGNTIYF | TGCGCCAGCAGTGCTTCAGGGGTGGGAAACACCATATATTTT | TRBV10-2 | . | TRBJ1-3 | 14 | .
CASREGALFNSPLHF | TGCGCCAGCAGGGAGGGGGCGCTTTTTAATTCACCCCTCCACTTT | TRBV5-1 | . | TRBJ1-6 | 15 | TRBD1
CASSFRPIRTNQPQHF | TGTGCCAGCAGCTTCCGGCCGATACGGACAAATCAGCCCCAGCATTTT | TRBV5-8 | many | TRBJ1-5 | 16 | .
CASSNGHMNTEAFF | TGCGCCAGCAGCAACGGACACATGAACACTGAAGCTTTCTTT | TRBV5-1 | once | TRBJ1-1 | 14 | .
CASSPGGSGTGELFF | TGTGCCAGCAGCCCGGGGGGGTCGGGCACCGGGGAGCTGTTTTTT | TRBV28 | . | TRBJ2-2 | 15 | TRBD2
CASSLTTSGASTDTQYF | TGCGCCAGCAGCTTGACGACTAGCGGGGCTAGCACAGATACGCAGTATTTT | TRBV5-1 | . | TRBJ2-3 | 17 | TRBD2
CASKVERGGVETQYF | TGTGCCAGCAAGGTTGAGCGGGGGGGCGTGGAGACCCAGTACTTC | TRBV27 | . | TRBJ2-5 | 15 | TRBD2
CASRSFTEAFF | TGTGCCAGCAGGAGTTTCACTGAAGCTTTCTTT | TRBV27 | few | TRBJ1-1 | 11 | .
CASSLGNMNTEAFF | TGTGCCAGCAGTTTAGGCAATATGAACACTGAAGCTTTCTTT | TRBV27 | . | TRBJ1-1 | 14 | .
CASNNRLYEQYF | TGTGCCAGCAACAACAGACTATACGAGCAGTACTTC | TRBV2 | . | TRBJ2-7 | 12 | .
CASSVGPGQGTDTQYF | TGTGCCAGCAGCGTCGGCCCGGGACAGGGCACAGATACGCAGTATTTT | TRBV9 | once | TRBJ2-3 | 16 | TRBD1
CASSLAGGGSYNEQFF | TGTGCCAGCAGTTTGGCGGGAGGGGGATCCTACAATGAGCAGTTCTTC | TRBV25-1 | . | TRBJ2-1 | 16 | TRBD2
CASGEVYEQYF | TGTGCCAGCGGGGAGGTCTACGAGCAGTACTTC | TRBV2 | . | TRBJ2-7 | 11 | .
CASSIVNRGGEPQHF | TGTGCCAGTAGTATAGTAAACAGGGGCGGTGAGCCCCAGCATTTT | TRBV19 | . | TRBJ1-5 | 15 | TRBD1
CASSMGLGRETQYF | TGTGCCAGTAGTATGGGACTAGGGAGGGAGACCCAGTACTTC | TRBV19 | . | TRBJ2-5 | 14 | TRBD2
CASSFTGKETQYF | TGTGCCAGCAGTTTCACGGGTAAAGAGACCCAGTACTTC | TRBV27 | . | TRBJ2-5 | 13 | .
CAGSGKGIAGVHNEQFF | TGTGCCGGTTCGGGTAAGGGGATAGCGGGAGTTCACAATGAGCAGTTCTTC | TRBV7-9 | . | TRBJ2-1 | 17 | TRBD2
CASSLDLGTGGSTPQHF | TGTGCCAGCAGCTTGGACTTGGGTACAGGGGGTTCTACACCCCAGCATTTT | TRBV5-6 | few | TRBJ1-5 | 17 | TRBD1
CASSTRPAGGQETQYF | TGTGCCAGTAGTACCCGGCCAGCGGGGGGCCAAGAGACCCAGTACTTC | TRBV19 | . | TRBJ2-5 | 16 | TRBD2
CASSSENPNTGELFF | TGTGCCAGCAGCTCGGAGAATCCGAACACCGGGGAGCTGTTTTTT | TRBV5-4 | . | TRBJ2-2 | 15 | .
CASSFPGVGNEQFF | TGTGCCAGCAGCTTTCCGGGAGTGGGGAATGAGCAGTTCTTC | TRBV7-8 | . | TRBJ2-1 | 14 | .
CASSVGQGGNQPQHF | TGTGCCAGCAGCGTAGGGCAGGGCGGCAATCAGCCCCAGCATTTT | TRBV9 | . | TRBJ1-5 | 15 | .
CAWHLKGLAGGDTQYF | TGTGCCTGGCACCTCAAGGGACTAGCGGGAGGAGATACGCAGTATTTT | TRBV30 | . | TRBJ2-3 | 16 | TRBD2
CASRPGQGAITEAFF | TGTGCCAGCAGGCCGGGACAGGGGGCGATCACTGAAGCTTTCTTT | TRBV28 | . | TRBJ1-1 | 15 | TRBD1
CASRLGRRSGDSNEQFF | TGTGCAAGTCGCCTAGGAAGGCGGAGCGGGGACTCCAATGAGCAGTTCTTC | TRBV12-2 | . | TRBJ2-1 | 17 | .